The 32 T cell receptor beta chains listed next were all sequenced from one sample in a study of early T cells in non-severe SARS-CoV-2 infection. TCRdb re-analysed the 5' RACE reads in MiXCR, keeping a single row per CDR3 protein. The table records about 55,000 distinct CDR3 sequences, approximately 8.4% of them present only once. The sequenced sample consisted of whole blood. These receptors were obtained from an adult who was a healthcare worker with PCR-confirmed SARS-CoV-2 infection or an uninfected control (not recorded which).

The chain is built from TRBV7-2 and TRBJ2-2, with 11 bases aligning to TRBD2. Germline V CDR1 and CDR2: SGHTA, FQGNSA. V shed 2 bases and J 3 bases; nucleotides not matched to a gene: 2. This CDR3 spans 16 amino acids. The CDR3 loop is CASSLTSGSYTGELFF. CDR3 DNA sequence: TGTGCCAGCAGCTTAACTAGCGGGAGCTACACCGGGGAGCTGTTTTTT.

The chain uses TRBV9 and TRBJ2-2; D is undetermined. Germline CDR1 reads SGDLS; CDR2 reads YYNGEE. The ends were cut back, 0 bases at V and 1 base at J, with 7 bases in the middle. The CDR3 totals 15 residues. The CDR3 DNA follows: TGTGCCAGCAGCGTAGGGGCCCAGAACACCGGGGAGCTGTTTTTT. This translates into CASSVGAQNTGELFF.

This clonotype has just a few counts. The chain recombines TRBV28 with TRBJ1-1, with a tentative D call TRBD1 (5 bases). Per germline, CDR1 MDHEN and CDR2 SYDVKM. This CDR3 has 15 residues. Trimming left V 3 bases short and J 1 base short, with 12 bases between. CDR3 protein: CASSFQGGTNTEAFF. CDR3 DNA sequence: TGTGCCAGCAGTTTCCAAGGAGGGACGAACACTGAAGCTTTCTTT. The entire variable domain, with the rest obtained from reference TRBV28 and TRBJ1-1, is as follows: DVKVTQSSRYLVKRTGEKVFLECVQDMDHENMFWYRQDPGLGLRLIYFSYDVKMKEKGDIPEGYSVSREKKERFSLILESASTNQTSMYLCASSFQGGTNTEAFFGQGTRLTVV.

The chain recombines TRBV20-1 with TRBJ2-5; D gene ambiguous. CDR1 is DFQATT, CDR2 SNEGSKA, per germline (reference sequence). The CDR3 sequence is 13 residues long. V gave up 8 bases and J gave up 0 bases, with 13 bases separating them. CDR3 in amino acids: CSTHPLYQETQYF. CDR3 bases: TGCAGTACCCACCCCTTATACCAAGAGACCCAGTACTTC.

This clonotype appeared a few times. The genes are TRBV7-2 and TRBJ2-7; the match to TRBD2 covers 12 bases. Per germline, CDR1 SGHTA and CDR2 FQGNSA. This CDR3 is built from 14 residues. Unmatched junction bases numbered 3, after V lost 5 bases and J lost 4 bases. The CDR3 is CASSETSGRYEQYF. DNA of the CDR3: TGTGCCAGCAGCGAAACTAGCGGGAGGTACGAGCAGTACTTC.

This chain joins TRBV2 and TRBJ1-5, with D unclear. V was trimmed by 2 bases and J by 4 bases, leaving 12 bases between them. This CDR3 is built from 15 residues. Germline V gives CDR1 SNHLY, CDR2 FYNNEI. The CDR3 DNA reads TGTGCCAGCAGTGAAAGGCCCCAGGTTAATCAGCCCCAGCATTTT. Its protein product is CASSERPQVNQPQHF.

CDR3 sequence (DNA): TGTGCCAGCAGTATCTCGTTGACATTGAACACTGAAGCTTTCTTT. Its protein is CASSISLTLNTEAFF. The chain employs TRBV28 and TRBJ1-1; D remains unclear. CDR1 and CDR2 from the germline V gene are MDHEN and SYDVKM. The CDR3 length is 15 residues. V lost 5 bases to trimming and J lost 0 bases, with 13 bases between them.

Ten or more counts support this clonotype. V is TRBV20-1 and J is TRBJ2-1; D unclear. This CDR3 spans 15 amino acids. V lost 4 bases and J 3 bases, leaving 16 bases between the germline ends. Per the germline V gene, CDR1 is DFQATT and CDR2 is SNEGSKA (reference sequence). CDR3 nucleotides: TGCAGTGCTAAGCTTGAGACGTTTAGCTACAATGAGCAGTTCTTC. Translation: CSAKLETFSYNEQFF.

Ten or more counts support this clonotype. The chain has TRBV7-2 and TRBJ1-4; 10 bases line up with TRBD1. After removal of 0 bases from V and 8 bases from J, the junction contained 3 bases not matched to a gene. Germline-derived CDR1 and CDR2 are SGHTA and FQGNSA. CDR3 length: 15 amino acids. CDR3 DNA sequence: TGTGCCAGCAGCTTAGCAGGGACAGGGGCCGAAAAACTGTTTTTT. Its translation: CASSLAGTGAEKLFF.

CDR3: CASSLAGGGELFF. CDR3 DNA sequence: TGCGCCAGCAGCTTGGCGGGCGGCGGGGAGCTGTTTTTT. The V call is TRBV5-1, the J call TRBJ2-2; D is ambiguous. Germline values: CDR1 SGHRS, CDR2 YFSETQ. V was cut by 0 bases and J by 7 bases, with 7 bases left in between. CDR3 length: 13 amino acids.

This clonotype came up a few times. The chain employs TRBV12-3 or TRBV12-4 and TRBJ2-4, with a tentative D call TRBD1 (6 bases). V gave up 6 bases and J gave up 0 bases, with 15 bases separating them. CDR3 length: 16 residues. The CDR3 spells CASSSQGQLAKNIQYF. CDR3 bases: TGTGCCAGCAGCAGCCAGGGACAACTAGCCAAAAACATTCAGTACTTC.

The chain has TRBV3-2 and TRBJ1-6; TRBD1, the D gene given by the table, was not confirmed from the DNA. TRBV3-2 is labeled a pseudogene. The CDR3 sequence is 16 residues long. The CDR3 here is CASSPRQSGRNSPLHF. For the CDR3, the DNA is TGTGCCAGCAGCCCTAGGCAGTCGGGGCGGAATTCACCCCTCCACTTT.

Many counts were recorded for this clonotype. The chain recombines TRBV11-2 with TRBJ1-3, with no clear D. The CDR3 totals 16 residues. V lost 5 bases, J lost 4 bases, and 18 bases lay in between. Per the germline V gene, CDR1 is SGHAT and CDR2 is FQNNGV. CDR3 DNA sequence: TGTGCCAGCAGCCCCTGGGAGGCCTGGAGGGGAAACACCATATATTTT. It translates to CASSPWEAWRGNTIYF.

This clonotype was seen at least ten times. The gene calls are TRBV7-2 and TRBJ2-3; 12 nucleotides agree with TRBD2. The germline gives CDR1 SGHTA, CDR2 FQGNSA. V was pared by 5 bases and J by 4 bases, with 10 bases of the junction left unmatched. This CDR3 has 17 amino acids. CDR3 sequence: CASSPSTSGRGSDTQYF. The DNA for the CDR3 is TGTGCCAGCAGCCCTTCGACTAGCGGGAGAGGCTCAGATACGCAGTATTTT.

This clonotype was seen ten or more times. The chain couples TRBV29-1 to TRBJ1-6, with D possibly TRBD1 on 6 matching bases. This CDR3 comprises 13 residues. V was shortened by 4 bases and J by 5 bases, with 9 bases between the two germline ends. Per the germline V gene, CDR1 is SQVTM and CDR2 is ANQGSEA. CDR3 loop: CSVATGNNSPLHF. In DNA form, the CDR3 reads TGCAGCGTTGCCACAGGGAATAATTCACCCCTCCACTTT.

The J gene is TRBJ2-7, the V gene TRBV6-5; D possibly uses TRBD1 or TRBD2 (6 bases each). The V end was cut by 3 bases, the J end by 7 bases, with 13 bases between. The germline V gene encodes CDR1 MNHEY and CDR2 SVGAGI. The CDR3 consists of 13 residues. CDR3 sequence reads: CASSYGGRREQYF. The CDR3 DNA reads TGTGCCAGCAGTTATGGGGGGCGTAGGGAGCAGTACTTC.

This clonotype has only a few counts. This chain connects TRBV2 to TRBJ2-7; D may correspond to TRBD1 or TRBD2 (5 bases each). The germline gives CDR1 SNHLY, CDR2 FYNNEI. The length of the CDR3 is 14 residues. Trimming took off 1 base at V and 3 bases at J, with 10 bases between the two ends. DNA of the CDR3: TGTGCCAGCAGTGAAGAGAGGGGTCGCTACGAGCAGTACTTC. Translating it yields CASSEERGRYEQYF. The whole variable domain, remainder taken from reference TRBV2 and TRBJ2-7, is EPEVTQTPSHQVTQMGQEVILRCVPISNHLYFYWYRQILGQKVEFLVSFYNNEISEKSEIFDDQFSVERPDGSNFTLKIRSTKLEDSAMYFCASSEERGRYEQYFGPGTRLTVT.

This clonotype was detected ten times or more. This chain links TRBV29-1 with TRBJ2-3; 10 bases match TRBD2. The CDR3 contains 13 residues. V was pared by 7 bases and J by 4 bases, with 5 bases of the junction left unmatched. Germline CDR1 and CDR2: SQVTM and ANQGSEA. The CDR3 loop reads CSGAGTSADTQYF. CDR3 nucleotide sequence: TGCAGCGGAGCCGGGACTAGCGCAGATACGCAGTATTTT.

V usage is TRBV4-1 and J usage is TRBJ2-2, with D tentatively TRBD2 (6 bases). Trimming cost V 1 base and J 4 bases, with 10 bases left between them. This CDR3 region has 15 residues. CDR1 MGHRA and CDR2 YSYEKL come from the germline V gene. CDR3 sequence: CASSQVGAGTGELFF. CDR3 in DNA: TGCGCCAGCAGCCAAGTTGGAGCGGGCACCGGGGAGCTGTTTTTT.

This clonotype was recorded at least ten times. The V and J genes are TRBV5-5 and TRBJ2-7; D uncertain. V was shortened by 2 bases and J by 2 bases, with 11 bases between the two germline ends. CDR1 is SGHKS and CDR2 is YYEKEE in the germline V gene (reference sequence). The CDR3 extends over 14 amino acids. The CDR3 region is CASSFNVGPYEQYF. The DNA of the CDR3 is TGTGCCAGCAGCTTTAATGTGGGTCCCTACGAGCAGTACTTC. The full variable domain, in which reference TRBV5-5 and TRBJ2-7 provide the parts outside the CDR3, is DAGVTQSPTHLIKTRGQQVTLRCSPISGHKSVSWYQQVLGQGPQFIFQYYEKEERGRGNFPDRFSARQFPNYSSELNVNALLLGDSALYLCASSFNVGPYEQYFGPGTRLTVT.

On this clonotype: A read error may explain this, as a much larger clone is one base away. The chain joins TRBV24-1 to TRBJ2-1; D perhaps matches TRBD2 (5 bases). This CDR3 region has 15 residues. Germline CDR1 and CDR2: KGHDR and SFDVKD. In DNA, the CDR3 is TGTGCCACCAGTGACCCGGTTTCTAGCAGCGATGAGCAGTCCTTC. It translates to CATSDPVSSSDEQSF.

There are many counts of this clonotype. The genes are TRBV6-1 and TRBJ2-1; 9 nucleotides match TRBD1. Germline CDR1 reads MNHNS; CDR2 reads SASEGT. Trimming cost V 5 bases and J 4 bases; bases outside gene matches: 9. CDR3 length: 16 residues. CDR3 in DNA: TGTGCCAGCAGTATACAGGGGGCCAATTTATACAATGAGCAGTTCTTC. It specifies CASSIQGANLYNEQFF.

This clonotype has ten or more counts. The chain links TRBV18 to TRBJ2-2; D might be TRBD2 (6 bases). CDR3 length equals 14 residues. Germline CDR1 reads KGHSH; CDR2 reads LQKENI. Trimming took 5 bases from V and 3 from J, leaving 10 bases between them. CDR3 bases: TGTGCCAGCTCAGCGGACTACTACACCGGGGAGCTGTTTTTT. This gives the protein CASSADYYTGELFF.

This clonotype has a count of ten or more. The V call is TRBV12-3 or TRBV12-4, the J call TRBJ2-7; 8 bases are a match to TRBD2. This CDR3 has 15 residues. Trimming at V came to 5 bases and at J to 3 bases, leaving 9 bases not matched to a gene. The CDR3 DNA sequence: TGTGCCAGCAGTCCCGGGAGGGGACCCTACTACGAGCAGTACTTC. As protein: CASSPGRGPYYEQYF.

In its sample, this clonotype was seen a few times. The gene calls are TRBV5-1 and TRBJ1-1; D is unclear. V lost 0 bases, J lost 6 bases, and 15 bases lay in between. The germline V gene has CDR1 SGHRS and CDR2 YFSETQ. The CDR3 is made up of 15 amino acids. CDR3 protein: CASSLDEQPWPEAFF. The CDR3 DNA reads as TGCGCCAGCAGCTTGGACGAACAGCCCTGGCCTGAAGCTTTCTTT.

This clonotype showed up just a few times. V and J are TRBV5-1 and TRBJ2-2; possible D gene TRBD2, 6 bases. Trimming removed 0 bases from V and 3 bases from J, with 9 bases in between. The CDR3 spans 15 residues. Per germline, CDR1 SGHRS and CDR2 YFSETQ. The CDR3 spells CASSLDRGYTGELFF. The CDR3 coding sequence is TGCGCCAGCAGCTTGGATCGGGGGTACACCGGGGAGCTGTTTTTT.

This clonotype was seen at least ten times. The rearrangement links TRBV11-2 to TRBJ2-4; D tentatively reads TRBD1 or TRBD2 (5 bases each). In germline, CDR1 is SGHAT, CDR2 FQNNGV. Between the trimmed V and J ends, which lost 5 bases and 2 bases, there was a span of 7 bases. The CDR3 is 13 residues long. CDR3 residues: CASSGGSKNIQYF. DNA for the CDR3: TGTGCCAGCAGCGGGGGATCCAAAAACATTCAGTACTTC.

This clonotype was detected ten times or more. The chain has TRBV7-2 and TRBJ2-1; 8 bases line up with TRBD2. V dropped 4 bases and J dropped 2; count of bases not matched to a gene: 7. Germline CDR1 reads SGHTA; CDR2 reads FQGNSA. The CDR3 runs 16 residues. Here the CDR3 reads CASSSRGSGAYNEQFF. Here the CDR3 DNA reads TGTGCCAGCAGCTCCCGTGGTAGCGGGGCCTACAATGAGCAGTTCTTC.

This chain links TRBV2 with TRBJ2-3; 7 nucleotides align to TRBD2. The junction had 7 bases not matched to a gene; V was cut back by 2 bases and J by 2 bases. CDR3 size: 16 residues. Germline V CDR1 and CDR2: SNHLY, FYNNEI. CDR3 bases: TGTGCCAGCAGTGAACCTGGACTAGATGTCACAGATACGCAGTATTTT. Protein product: CASSEPGLDVTDTQYF.

The V call is TRBV25-1, the J call TRBJ2-5, with TRBD1 matching 9 bases. The CDR3 contains 16 residues. J was trimmed by 5 bases and V by 5 bases; bases with no gene match: 12. The germline V gene has CDR1 MGHDK and CDR2 SYGVNS. The CDR3, as DNA: TGTGCCAGCAGTAGAGGACAGGGGTCATGGGGGGAGACCCAGTACTTC. Its protein is CASSRGQGSWGETQYF.

In this sample, this clonotype turned up many times. The chain has TRBV5-1 and TRBJ2-7; 7 positions agree with TRBD1. The V segment lost 0 bases and the J segment 0 bases; nucleotides outside the gene matches: 15. The CDR3 has 19 amino acids. Germline loops: CDR1 SGHRS, CDR2 YFSETQ. CDR3 nucleotides: TGCGCCAGCAGCTTGGGTGCTGTTACTTCCGGGACAGTCTCCTACGAGCAGTACTTC. Protein: CASSLGAVTSGTVSYEQYF.

The J gene is TRBJ2-6, the V gene TRBV20-1; D is unresolved. The germline V and J ends were trimmed by 3 bases and 0 bases, with 0 bases remaining between them. The CDR3 consists of 12 residues. Germline CDR1 and CDR2: DFQATT and SNEGSKA (reference sequence). The CDR3 DNA follows: TGCAGTGCTAGCTCTGGGGCCAACGTCCTGACTTTC. Its translation is CSASSGANVLTF.